This is a list of T cell receptor beta chains from one sample in a study of CD8+ T cells in alopecia areata. Clones were sequenced by immunoSEQ multiplex PCR, and TCRdb holds only the in-frame ones, with some missing. This sample has around 140,000 clones; approximately 50% occur once, and the top ten carry approximately 7%. Sequencing was done on a sample of CD4+ T cells sorted from blood. The receptors shown here come from a human donor with alopecia areata. Each CDR3 is given with its conserved first and last residue. The order of the fields is V gene, D gene, clone size, J gene, CDR3 length, CDR3 protein, CDR3 DNA. D genes are given only for firm matches. The size field is filled for only some rows; it gives once, few, many or a size class.

TRBV5-1	TRBD1	-	TRBJ1-1	14	CASSLGDRETEAFF	TGCGCCAGCAGCTTGGGGGACAGGGAGACTGAAGCTTTCTTT
TRBV29-1	-	-	TRBJ1-4	13	CSVEVREGEKLFF	TGCAGCGTTGAGGTCAGGGAAGGTGAAAAACTGTTTTTT
TRBV5-4	-	few	TRBJ2-1	12	CASSLGGNEQFF	TGTGCCAGCAGCTTGGGTGGGAATGAGCAGTTCTTC
TRBV29-1	-	-	TRBJ2-5	14	CSVEVYRVQETQYF	TGCAGCGTGGAAGTCTACAGGGTCCAAGAGACCCAGTACTTC
TRBV5-4	-	few	TRBJ2-3	16	CASSFNSGSRTDTQYF	TGTGCCAGCAGCTTTAATAGCGGCTCCCGCACAGATACGCAGTATTTT
TRBV5-1	-	few	TRBJ2-3	12	CASTSERSTQYF	TGCGCCAGCACGTCTGAGCGGTCTACGCAGTATTTT
TRBV30	-	-	TRBJ2-6	16	CAWSRTVSPGANVLTF	TGTGCCTGGAGTAGGACAGTAAGTCCTGGGGCCAACGTCCTGACTTTC
TRBV2	TRBD2	-	TRBJ2-1	18	CASSWGSGSESSYNEQFF	TGTGCCAGCAGCTGGGGGAGCGGGAGTGAGAGCTCCTACAATGAGCAGTTCTTC
TRBV5-1	TRBD2	-	TRBJ2-1	15	CASSLDWGGYNEQFF	TGCGCCAGCAGCTTGGACTGGGGGGGTTACAATGAGCAGTTCTTC
TRBV5-1	-	few	TRBJ2-5	13	CASTGDAQETQYF	TGCGCCAGCACCGGGGACGCCCAAGAGACCCAGTACTTC
TRBV30	TRBD1	-	TRBJ1-5	12	CACQGAGQPQHF	TGTGCCTGTCAGGGGGCTGGACAGCCCCAGCATTTT
TRBV5-1	-	few	TRBJ2-6	16	CASSSKRVTGANVLTF	TGCGCCAGCAGCTCTAAGAGGGTCACTGGGGCCAACGTCCTGACTTTC
TRBV6-5	-	-	TRBJ2-3	16	CASSYSTAGYTDTQYF	TGTGCCAGCAGTTACTCGACGGCGGGGTACACAGATACGCAGTATTTT
TRBV5-6	TRBD2	few	TRBJ2-5	16	CASSKEREGPQETQYF	TGTGCCAGCAGCAAAGAGCGGGAGGGGCCCCAAGAGACCCAGTACTTC
TRBV30	-	-	TRBJ1-1	15	CAWTRWDFMNTEAFF	TGTGCCTGGACACGGTGGGATTTTATGAACACTGAAGCTTTCTTT
TRBV27	-	-	TRBJ1-1	14	CASSMQRGGTEAFF	TGTGCCAGCAGTATGCAGAGGGGCGGGACTGAAGCTTTCTTT
TRBV7-9	TRBD1	-	TRBJ2-3	16	CASSFGGTGKADTQYF	TGTGCCAGCAGCTTCGGCGGGACAGGGAAAGCAGATACGCAGTATTTT
TRBV2	-	-	TRBJ1-1	12	CASVSGNTEAFF	TGTGCCAGCGTGAGCGGTAACACTGAAGCTTTCTTT
TRBV29-1	-	-	TRBJ2-1	15	CSVEARNRIFNEQFF	TGCAGCGTTGAAGCCCGAAACCGCATCTTCAATGAGCAGTTCTTC
TRBV7-2	-	-	TRBJ2-1	16	CASSLGGGWSYNEQFF	TGTGCCAGCAGCTTAGGAGGGGGGTGGTCCTACAATGAGCAGTTCTTC
TRBV18	-	few	TRBJ2-7	13	CASSPLQGNEQYF	TGTGCCAGCTCACCACTGCAGGGTAACGAGCAGTACTTC
TRBV5-4	-	-	TRBJ2-3	15	CASSLDGLSTDTQYF	TGTGCCAGCAGCTTGGACGGACTATCAACAGATACGCAGTATTTT
TRBV19	-	few	TRBJ1-5	16	CASSMSQGVSNQPQHF	TGTGCCAGTAGTATGTCGCAGGGCGTGAGCAATCAGCCCCAGCATTTT
TRBV7-2	-	-	TRBJ2-1	13	CASSIMGDNEQFF	TGTGCCAGCAGCATAATGGGAGACAATGAGCAGTTCTTC